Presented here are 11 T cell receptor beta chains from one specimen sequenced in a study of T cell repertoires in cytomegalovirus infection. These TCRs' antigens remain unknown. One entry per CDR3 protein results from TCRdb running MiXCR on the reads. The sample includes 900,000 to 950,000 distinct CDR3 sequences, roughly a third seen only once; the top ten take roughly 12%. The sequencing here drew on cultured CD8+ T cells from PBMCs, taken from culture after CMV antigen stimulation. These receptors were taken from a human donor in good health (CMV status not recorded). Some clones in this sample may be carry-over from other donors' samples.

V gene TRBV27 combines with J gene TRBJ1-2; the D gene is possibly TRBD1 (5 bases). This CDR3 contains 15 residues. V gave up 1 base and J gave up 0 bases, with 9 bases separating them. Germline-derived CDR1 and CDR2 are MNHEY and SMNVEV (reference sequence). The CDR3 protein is CASSLLATANYGYTF. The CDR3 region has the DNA TGTGCCAGCAGTTTATTGGCGACAGCTAACTATGGCTACACCTTC.

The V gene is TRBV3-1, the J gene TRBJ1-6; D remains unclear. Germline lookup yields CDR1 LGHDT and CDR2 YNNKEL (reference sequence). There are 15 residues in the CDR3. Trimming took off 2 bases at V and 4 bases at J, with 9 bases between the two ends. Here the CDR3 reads CASSQSRIYNSPLHF. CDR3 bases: TGTGCCAGCAGCCAAAGCCGCATATATAATTCACCCCTCCACTTT.

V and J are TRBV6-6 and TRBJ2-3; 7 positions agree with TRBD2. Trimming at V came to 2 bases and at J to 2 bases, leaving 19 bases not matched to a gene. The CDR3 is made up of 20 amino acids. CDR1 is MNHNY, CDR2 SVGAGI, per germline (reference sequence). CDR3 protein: CASSYPLKRGLAGFTDTQYF. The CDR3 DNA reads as TGTGCCAGCAGTTACCCCCTTAAGCGGGGCCTGGCCGGATTCACAGATACGCAGTATTTT.

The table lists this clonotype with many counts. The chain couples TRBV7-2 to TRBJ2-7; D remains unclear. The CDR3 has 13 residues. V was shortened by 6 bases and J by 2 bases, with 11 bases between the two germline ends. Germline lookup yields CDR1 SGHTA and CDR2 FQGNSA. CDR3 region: CASSFTGPYEQYF. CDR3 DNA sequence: TGTGCCAGCAGTTTTACGGGCCCCTACGAGCAGTACTTC.

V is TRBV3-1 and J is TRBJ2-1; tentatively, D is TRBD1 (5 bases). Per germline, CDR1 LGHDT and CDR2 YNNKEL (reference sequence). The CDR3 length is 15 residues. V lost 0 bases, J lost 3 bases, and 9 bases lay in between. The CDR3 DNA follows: TGTGCCAGCAGCCAAGAATTAGACAGCTACAATGAGCAGTTCTTC. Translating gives CASSQELDSYNEQFF.

The CDR3 protein is CASSSGTGASPLHF. CDR3 sequence (DNA): TGTGCCAGCAGCTCCGGGACAGGGGCTTCACCCCTCCACTTT. This chain links TRBV6-2 or TRBV6-3 with TRBJ1-6, with 10 bases aligning to TRBD1. The CDR3 has 14 amino acids. Germline CDR1 reads MNHEY; CDR2 reads SVGEGT. The V segment lost 6 bases and the J segment 9 bases; nucleotides outside the gene matches: 5.

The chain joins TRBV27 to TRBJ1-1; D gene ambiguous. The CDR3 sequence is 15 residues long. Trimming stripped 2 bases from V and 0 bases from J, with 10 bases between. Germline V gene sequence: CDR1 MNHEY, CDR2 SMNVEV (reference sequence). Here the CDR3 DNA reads TGTGCCAGCAGTTTAGTTCGGGAAATGAACACTGAAGCTTTCTTT. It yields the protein CASSLVREMNTEAFF.

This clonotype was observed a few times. The CDR3 bases are TGTGCCAGCAGTGCCGTGGGTGGATCAAACTATGGCTACACCTTC. Amino acid sequence: CASSAVGGSNYGYTF. The chain employs TRBV27 and TRBJ1-2; D not certain. This CDR3 contains 15 residues. Per the germline V gene, CDR1 is MNHEY and CDR2 is SMNVEV (reference sequence). V gave up 5 bases and J gave up 2 bases, with 15 bases separating them.

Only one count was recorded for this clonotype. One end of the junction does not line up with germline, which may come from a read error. CDR3 sequence reads: CVSSLTTGLSEKLFF. DNA of the CDR3: TGTGTCAGCAGCTTGACGACAGGGCTAAGTGAAAAACTGTTTTTT. The rearrangement uses TRBV11-2 and TRBJ1-4, with TRBD1 matching over 7 bases. This CDR3 contains 15 residues. Per the germline V gene, CDR1 is SGHAT and CDR2 is FQNNGV.

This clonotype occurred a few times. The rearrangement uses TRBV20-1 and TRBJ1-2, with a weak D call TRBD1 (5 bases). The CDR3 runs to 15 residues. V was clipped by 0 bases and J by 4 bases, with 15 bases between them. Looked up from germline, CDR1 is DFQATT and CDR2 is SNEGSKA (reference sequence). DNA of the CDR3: TGCAGTGCTAGAGAGAAACAGAAGGGGTCCTATGGCTACACCTTC. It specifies CSAREKQKGSYGYTF.

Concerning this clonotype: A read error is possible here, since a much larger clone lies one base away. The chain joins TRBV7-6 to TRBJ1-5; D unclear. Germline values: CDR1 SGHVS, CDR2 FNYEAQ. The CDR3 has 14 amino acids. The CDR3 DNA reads TGTGTCAGCAGCCCAAGGACGGCTGATCAGCCCCAGCATTTT. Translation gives CVSSPRTADQPQHF.